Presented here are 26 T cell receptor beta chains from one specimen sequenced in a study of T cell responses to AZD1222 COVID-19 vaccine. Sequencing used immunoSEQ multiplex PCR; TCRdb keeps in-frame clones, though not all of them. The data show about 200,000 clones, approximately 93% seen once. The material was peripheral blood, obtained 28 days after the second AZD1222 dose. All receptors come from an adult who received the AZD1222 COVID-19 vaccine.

The chain's CDR3 is CASSPFKGASGGETEAFF. The CDR3 DNA follows: TGTGCCAGCTCACCGTTTAAGGGGGCTTCCGGAGGGGAAACTGAAGCTTTCTTT. V and J are TRBV18 and TRBJ1-1; 7 bases align to TRBD1. This CDR3 has 18 residues. CDR1 KGHSH and CDR2 LQKENI come from the germline V gene. V shed 3 bases and J 5 bases; nucleotides not matched to a gene: 18.

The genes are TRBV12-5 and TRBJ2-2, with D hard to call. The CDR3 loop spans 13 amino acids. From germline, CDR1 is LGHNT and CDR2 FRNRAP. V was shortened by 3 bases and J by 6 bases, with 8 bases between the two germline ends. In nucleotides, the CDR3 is TGTGCTAGTGGTTTAGCAGATTCCGGGGAGCTGTTTTTT. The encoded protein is CASGLADSGELFF.

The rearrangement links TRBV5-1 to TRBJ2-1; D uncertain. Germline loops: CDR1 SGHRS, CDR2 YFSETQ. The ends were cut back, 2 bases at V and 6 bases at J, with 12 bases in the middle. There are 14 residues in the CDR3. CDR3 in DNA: TGCGCCAGCAGCTTCGAGGCCTCCCCCAATGAGCAGTTCTTC. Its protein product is CASSFEASPNEQFF.

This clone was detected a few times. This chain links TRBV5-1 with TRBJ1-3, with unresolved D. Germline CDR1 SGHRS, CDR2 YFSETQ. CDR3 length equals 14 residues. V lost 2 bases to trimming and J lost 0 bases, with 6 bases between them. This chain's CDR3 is CASSFGDSGNTIYF. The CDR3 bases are TGCGCCAGCAGCTTTGGGGACTCTGGAAACACCATATATTTT.

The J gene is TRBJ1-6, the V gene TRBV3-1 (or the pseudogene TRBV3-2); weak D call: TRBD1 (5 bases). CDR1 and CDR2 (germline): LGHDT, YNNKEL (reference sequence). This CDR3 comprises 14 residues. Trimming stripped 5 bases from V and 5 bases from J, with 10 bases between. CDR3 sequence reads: CASSWADNNSPLHF. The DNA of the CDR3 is TGTGCCAGCAGCTGGGCGGACAATAATTCACCCCTCCACTTT.

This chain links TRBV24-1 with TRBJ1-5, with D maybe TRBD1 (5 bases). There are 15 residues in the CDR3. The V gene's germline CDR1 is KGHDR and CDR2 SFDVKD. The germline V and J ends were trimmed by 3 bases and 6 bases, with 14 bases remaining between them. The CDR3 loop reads CATSDTSGRGQPQHF. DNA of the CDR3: TGTGCCACCAGTGATACCTCGGGGAGGGGTCAGCCCCAGCATTTT.

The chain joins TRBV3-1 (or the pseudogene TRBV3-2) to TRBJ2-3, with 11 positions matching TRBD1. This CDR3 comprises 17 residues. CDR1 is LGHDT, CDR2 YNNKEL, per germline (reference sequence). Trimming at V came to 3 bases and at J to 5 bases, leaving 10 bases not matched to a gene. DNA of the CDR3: TGTGCCAGCAGCCAGGGCCTGGACAGGGGGCTTGGAGATACGCAGTATTTT. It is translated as CASSQGLDRGLGDTQYF.

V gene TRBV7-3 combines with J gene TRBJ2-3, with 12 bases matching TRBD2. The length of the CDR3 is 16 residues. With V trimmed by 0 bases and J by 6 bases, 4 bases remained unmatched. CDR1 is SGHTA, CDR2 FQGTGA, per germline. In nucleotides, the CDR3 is TGTGCCAGCAGCTTAACGCGGACTAGCGGGGCCGATACGCAGTATTTT. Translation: CASSLTRTSGADTQYF.

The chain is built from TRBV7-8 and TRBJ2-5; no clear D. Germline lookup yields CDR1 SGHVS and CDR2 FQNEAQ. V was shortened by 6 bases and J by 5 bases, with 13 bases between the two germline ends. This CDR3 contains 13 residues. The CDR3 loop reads CASSYKQDETQYF. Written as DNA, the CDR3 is TGTGCCAGCAGTTATAAGCAGGACGAGACCCAGTACTTC.

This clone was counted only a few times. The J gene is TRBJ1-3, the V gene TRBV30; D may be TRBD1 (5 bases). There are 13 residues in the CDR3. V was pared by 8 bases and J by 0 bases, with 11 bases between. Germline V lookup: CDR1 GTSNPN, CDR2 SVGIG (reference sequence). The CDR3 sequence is CAGTRDSGNTIYF. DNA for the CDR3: TGTGCCGGGACGCGGGACTCTGGAAACACCATATATTTT.

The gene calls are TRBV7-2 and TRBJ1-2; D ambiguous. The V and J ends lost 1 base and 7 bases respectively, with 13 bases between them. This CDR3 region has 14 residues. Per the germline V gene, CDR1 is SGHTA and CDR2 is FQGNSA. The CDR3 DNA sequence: TGTGCCAGCAGCTTAGATCCACAACGGGGTGGCTACACCTTC. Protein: CASSLDPQRGGYTF.

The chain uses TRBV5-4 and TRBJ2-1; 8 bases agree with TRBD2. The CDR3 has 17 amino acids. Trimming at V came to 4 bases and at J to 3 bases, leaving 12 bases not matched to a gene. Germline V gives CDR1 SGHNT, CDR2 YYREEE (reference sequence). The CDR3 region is CASSRPNSGIVYNEQFF. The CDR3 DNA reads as TGTGCCAGCAGCCGGCCCAATAGCGGGATCGTCTACAATGAGCAGTTCTTC.

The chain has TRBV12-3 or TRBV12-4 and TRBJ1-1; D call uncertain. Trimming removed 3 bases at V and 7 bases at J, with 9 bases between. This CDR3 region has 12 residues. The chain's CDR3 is CASSFRKGEAFF. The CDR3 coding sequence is TGTGCCAGCAGTTTCAGGAAGGGTGAAGCTTTCTTT.

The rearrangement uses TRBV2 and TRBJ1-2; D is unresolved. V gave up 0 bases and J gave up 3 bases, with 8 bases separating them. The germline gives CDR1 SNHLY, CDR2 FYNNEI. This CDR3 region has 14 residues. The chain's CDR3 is CASSEAGRDYGYTF. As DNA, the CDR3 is TGTGCCAGCAGTGAAGCAGGGAGGGACTATGGCTACACCTTC.

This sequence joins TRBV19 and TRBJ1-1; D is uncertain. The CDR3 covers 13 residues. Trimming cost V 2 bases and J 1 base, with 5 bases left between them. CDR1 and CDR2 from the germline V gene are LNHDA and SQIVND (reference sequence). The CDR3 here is CASSITPNTEAFF. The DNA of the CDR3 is TGTGCCAGTAGTATAACACCGAACACTGAAGCTTTCTTT.

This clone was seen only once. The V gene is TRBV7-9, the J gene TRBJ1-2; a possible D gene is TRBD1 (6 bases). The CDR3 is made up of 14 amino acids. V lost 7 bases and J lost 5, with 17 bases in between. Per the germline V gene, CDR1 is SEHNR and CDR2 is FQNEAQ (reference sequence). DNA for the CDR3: TGTGCCAGCACAACCACCGGGACATCTTATGGCTACACCTTC. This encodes CASTTTGTSYGYTF.

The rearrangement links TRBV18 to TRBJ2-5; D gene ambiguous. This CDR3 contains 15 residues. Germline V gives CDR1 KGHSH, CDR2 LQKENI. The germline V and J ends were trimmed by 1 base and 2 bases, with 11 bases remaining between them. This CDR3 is CASSPQRTRQETQYF. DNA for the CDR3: TGTGCCAGCTCACCACAACGGACGCGTCAAGAGACCCAGTACTTC.

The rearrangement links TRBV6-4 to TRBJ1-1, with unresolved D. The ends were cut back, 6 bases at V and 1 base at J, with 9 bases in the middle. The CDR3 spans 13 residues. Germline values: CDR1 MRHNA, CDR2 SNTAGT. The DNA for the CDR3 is TGTGCCAGCAGGGTAGGACGGAACACTGAAGCTTTCTTT. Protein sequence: CASRVGRNTEAFF.

The chain's CDR3 is CASRLDGGGEKLFF. The CDR3 DNA sequence: TGTGCCAGCAGACTGGACGGGGGCGGTGAAAAACTGTTTTTT. The chain links TRBV28 to TRBJ1-4; perhaps TRBD1 as D (6 bases). This CDR3 is 14 amino acids long. Per germline, CDR1 MDHEN and CDR2 SYDVKM. The V gene lost 6 bases and the J gene lost 7 bases, with 15 bases spanning the gap.

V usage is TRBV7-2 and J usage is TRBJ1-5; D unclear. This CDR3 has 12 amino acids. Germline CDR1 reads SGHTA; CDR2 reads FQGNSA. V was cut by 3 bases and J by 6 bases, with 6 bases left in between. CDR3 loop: CASSFNRQPQHF. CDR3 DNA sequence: TGTGCCAGCAGCTTCAATCGTCAGCCCCAGCATTTT.

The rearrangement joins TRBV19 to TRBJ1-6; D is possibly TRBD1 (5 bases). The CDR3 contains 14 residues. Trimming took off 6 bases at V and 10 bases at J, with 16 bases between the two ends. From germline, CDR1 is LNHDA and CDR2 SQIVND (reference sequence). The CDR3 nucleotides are TGTGCCAGTAGGCGAGGGCCTGGGGGATCACCCCTCCACTTT. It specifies CASRRGPGGSPLHF. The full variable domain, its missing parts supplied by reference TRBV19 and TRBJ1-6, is DGGITQSPKYLFRKEGQNVTLSCEQNLNHDAMYWYRQDPGQGLRLIYYSQIVNDFQKGDIAEGYSVSREKKESFPLTVTSAQKNPTAFYLCASRRGPGGSPLHFGNGTRLTVT.

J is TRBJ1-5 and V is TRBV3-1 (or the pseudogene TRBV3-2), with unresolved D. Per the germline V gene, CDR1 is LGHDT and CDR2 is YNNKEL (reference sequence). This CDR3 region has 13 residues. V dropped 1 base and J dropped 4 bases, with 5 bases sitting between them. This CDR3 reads CASSQGENQPQHF. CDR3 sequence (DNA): TGTGCCAGCAGCCAAGGAGAGAATCAGCCCCAGCATTTT.

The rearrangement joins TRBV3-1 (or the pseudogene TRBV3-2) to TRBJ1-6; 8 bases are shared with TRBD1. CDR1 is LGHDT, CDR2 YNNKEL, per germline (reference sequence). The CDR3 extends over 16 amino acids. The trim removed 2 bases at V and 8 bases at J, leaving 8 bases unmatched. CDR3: CASSQRAGGRDSPLHF. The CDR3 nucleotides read TGTGCCAGCAGCCAAAGAGCAGGGGGCCGTGATTCACCCCTCCACTTT.

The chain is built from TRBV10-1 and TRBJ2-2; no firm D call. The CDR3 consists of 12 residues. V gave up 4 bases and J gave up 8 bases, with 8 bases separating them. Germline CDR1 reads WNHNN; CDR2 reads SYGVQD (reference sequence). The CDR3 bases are TGCGCCAGCAGTGTTAAGGGTGGGGAGCTGTTTTTT. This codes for CASSVKGGELFF.

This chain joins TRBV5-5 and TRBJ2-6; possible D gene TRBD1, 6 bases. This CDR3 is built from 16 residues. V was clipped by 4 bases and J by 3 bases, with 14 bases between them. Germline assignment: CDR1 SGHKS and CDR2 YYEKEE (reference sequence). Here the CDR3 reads CASSAAGVNGANVLTF. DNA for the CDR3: TGTGCCAGCAGCGCAGCAGGGGTTAATGGGGCCAACGTCCTGACTTTC.

The CDR3 region is CASTSGESSYNEQFF. The DNA of the CDR3 is TGTGCCAGCACTAGTGGGGAGAGCTCCTACAATGAGCAGTTCTTC. The rearrangement joins TRBV2 to TRBJ2-1, with D perhaps matching TRBD2 (5 bases). This CDR3 region has 15 residues. CDR1 and CDR2 (germline): SNHLY, FYNNEI. V was pared by 7 bases and J by 0 bases, with 13 bases between.